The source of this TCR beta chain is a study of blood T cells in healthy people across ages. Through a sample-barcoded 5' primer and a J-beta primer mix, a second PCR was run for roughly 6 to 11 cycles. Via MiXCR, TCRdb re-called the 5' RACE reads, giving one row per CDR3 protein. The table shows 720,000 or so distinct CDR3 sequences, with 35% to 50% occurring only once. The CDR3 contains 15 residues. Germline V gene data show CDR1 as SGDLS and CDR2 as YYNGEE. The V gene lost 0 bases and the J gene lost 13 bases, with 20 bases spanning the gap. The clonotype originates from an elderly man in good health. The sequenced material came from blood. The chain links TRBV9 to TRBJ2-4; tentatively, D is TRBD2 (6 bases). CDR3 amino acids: CASSVAFPRGGEQYF. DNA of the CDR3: TGTGCCAGCAGCGTAGCGTTCCCGAGGGGAGGTGAGCAGTACTTC.